A selection of T cell receptor beta chains follows, all from one sample in a study of blood T cell repertoires in COVID-19. The table came from immunoSEQ multiplex PCR; TCRdb's copy has only in-frame clones and leaves some out. The table shows a few hundred thousand clones, with under 90% occurring only once. The sequenced sample was peripheral blood. All receptors derive from a woman between 25 and 40 years old with COVID-19, enrolled during active disease. The CDR3 runs from the conserved cysteine through the conserved F or W. D genes are given only for firm matches. Clone sizes are given selectively: once, few, many, or a class where the clone is expanded.

d_gene,v_gene,len,j_gene,abundance,CDR3aa,CDR3nt
TRBD2,TRBV4-1,16,TRBJ2-2,NA,CASSQASGGPTGELFF,TGCGCCAGCAGCCAAGCTAGCGGGGGGCCCACCGGGGAGCTGTTTTTT
NA,TRBV9,14,TRBJ1-1,NA,CASSLPPPQNEAFF,TGTGCCAGCAGCCTTCCTCCCCCGCAGAATGAAGCTTTCTTT
TRBD1,TRBV27,16,TRBJ1-5,few,CASSQVPGQGIWPQHF,TGTGCCAGCAGTCAAGTTCCGGGACAGGGTATATGGCCCCAGCATTTT
TRBD1,TRBV10-3,17,TRBJ1-1,once,CAISEQRITGGETEAFF,TGTGCCATCAGTGAACAACGAATAACAGGGGGCGAGACTGAAGCTTTCTTT
NA,TRBV6-6,13,TRBJ1-2,NA,CASSLQGENGYTF,TGTGCCAGCAGTCTTCAGGGCGAGAACGGCTACACCTTC
NA,TRBV30,15,TRBJ1-3,NA,CAWSAPLRSGNTIYF,TGTGCCTGGAGTGCCCCCCTCCGGTCCGGAAACACCATATATTTT
NA,TRBV27,14,TRBJ2-2,NA,CASSLGGDTGELFF,TGTGCCAGCAGTTTAGGAGGGGACACCGGGGAGCTGTTTTTT
NA,TRBV6-1,13,TRBJ2-2,NA,CASSEYASGELFF,TGTGCCAGCAGTGAATACGCCAGCGGGGAGCTGTTTTTT
NA,TRBV25-1,17,TRBJ1-4,NA,CASSDTQGTGANEKLFF,TGTGCCAGCAGTGATACTCAGGGTACTGGGGCTAATGAAAAACTGTTTTTT
NA,TRBV15,14,TRBJ1-1,once,CATRSEGGLTEAFF,TGTGCCACCCGCAGTGAGGGGGGGCTCACTGAAGCTTTCTTT
NA,TRBV10-2,11,TRBJ1-2,NA,CASSGLNGYTF,TGCGCCAGCAGTGGACTAAATGGCTACACCTTC
NA,TRBV20-1,16,TRBJ1-6,NA,CSASRGISSYNSPLHF,TGCAGTGCTAGTCGAGGGATCAGCTCCTATAATTCACCCCTCCACTTT
NA,TRBV11-2,14,TRBJ2-1,NA,CASSPGLPYNEQFF,TGTGCCAGCAGCCCGGGACTTCCATACAATGAGCAGTTCTTC
TRBD2,TRBV7-9,16,TRBJ2-3,NA,CASSLEGSGGADTQYF,TGTGCCAGCAGCTTAGAAGGTAGCGGGGGCGCAGATACGCAGTATTTT
NA,TRBV19,12,TRBJ2-2,NA,CASISSTGELFF,TGTGCCAGTATTTCGTCTACCGGGGAGCTGTTTTTT
NA,TRBV30,15,TRBJ2-7,NA,CAWDPTGVSHYEQYF,TGTGCCTGGGATCCAACGGGGGTCTCTCATTACGAGCAGTACTTC
NA,TRBV7-2,12,TRBJ1-2,NA,CASSLGRRGYTF,TGTGCCAGCAGCTTAGGGAGAAGGGGCTACACCTTC
TRBD1,TRBV5-1,15,TRBJ1-1,NA,CASSLGTGEGTEAFF,TGCGCCAGCAGCCTCGGGACAGGGGAGGGGACTGAAGCTTTCTTT
NA,TRBV3-1/TRBV3-2,15,TRBJ1-2,NA,CASSQGGQGIRGYTF,TGTGCCAGCAGCCAAGGGGGGCAGGGGATAAGGGGCTACACCTTC
TRBD1,TRBV10-3,17,TRBJ1-2,NA,CAISESLAGGEDYGYTF,TGTGCCATCAGTGAGTCGCTGGCAGGGGGAGAAGACTATGGCTACACCTTC
TRBD1,TRBV5-4,14,TRBJ1-2,NA,CASRTDRGNYGYTF,TGTGCCAGCAGAACTGACAGGGGTAACTATGGCTACACCTTC
NA,TRBV5-5,15,TRBJ1-1,NA,CASSALSAENTEAFF,TGTGCCAGCAGCGCTTTGAGCGCAGAGAACACTGAAGCTTTCTTT
TRBD1,TRBV5-1,16,TRBJ1-3,once,CASSFGTGGRGNTIYF,TGCGCCAGCAGCTTCGGGACAGGGGGCCGTGGAAACACCATATATTTT
TRBD1,TRBV5-6,14,TRBJ1-4,NA,CASSYRGKDEKLFF,TGTGCCAGCAGCTACAGGGGGAAGGATGAAAAACTGTTTTTT
TRBD1,TRBV2,15,TRBJ1-5,NA,CASSEGQGVSQPQHF,TGTGCCAGCAGTGAAGGGCAGGGGGTCAGTCAGCCCCAGCATTTT
NA,TRBV5-6,14,TRBJ2-1,NA,CASSFRTSYNEQFF,TGTGCCAGCAGCTTTAGGACAAGCTACAATGAGCAGTTCTTC
TRBD1,TRBV10-3,14,TRBJ1-1,once,CAARRGQKNTEAFF,TGTGCCGCACGACGGGGACAGAAGAACACTGAAGCTTTCTTT
TRBD1,TRBV9,14,TRBJ1-1,NA,CASSSGTGNTEAFF,TGTGCCAGCAGCTCAGGGACAGGGAACACTGAAGCTTTCTTT
TRBD1,TRBV19,18,TRBJ1-6,NA,CASSPGERGRGYNSPLHF,TGTGCCAGTAGTCCCGGCGAAAGGGGGCGGGGATATAATTCACCCCTCCACTTT
NA,TRBV20-1,13,TRBJ1-1,few,CSASRQGMTEAFF,TGCAGTGCTAGTCGGCAGGGGATGACTGAAGCTTTCTTT
NA,TRBV5-1,13,TRBJ2-1,NA,CASSYGQYNEQFF,TGCGCCAGCAGCTACGGACAGTACAATGAGCAGTTCTTC
TRBD1,TRBV6-1,14,TRBJ2-5,NA,CASSDGTGASTQYF,TGTGCCAGCAGTGACGGGACAGGGGCGTCGACCCAGTACTTC
NA,TRBV28,15,TRBJ1-1,NA,CASSFRGIMNTEAFF,TGTGCCAGCAGTTTTAGGGGAATCATGAACACTGAAGCTTTCTTT
NA,TRBV6-6,13,TRBJ1-4,NA,CASSYRGGEKLFF,TGTGCCAGCAGTTACAGGGGTGGAGAAAAACTGTTTTTT
NA,TRBV7-2,16,TRBJ2-3,NA,CASSFRGAGPGDTQYF,TGTGCCAGCAGCTTTCGAGGTGCGGGGCCGGGAGATACGCAGTATTTT